This is a list of T cell receptor beta chains from one sample in a study of blood T cell repertoires in COVID-19. Profiled with immunoSEQ multiplex PCR; TCRdb holds only in-frame clones, not every one. The table has about 51,000 clones, 86% seen once. Sequencing was carried out using peripheral blood. These receptor sequences come from a man at least 80 years old with active COVID-19. Each CDR3 is given with its conserved first and last residue. The order of the fields is D gene, V gene, J gene, clone size, CDR3 DNA, CDR3 protein. The D gene is left open where the match is weak. Clone size appears in some rows only: once, few, many, or a class for an expanded clone.

D: .
V: TRBV9
J: TRBJ2-7
size: .
DNA: TGTGCCAGCAGCGTGGGGGAGGTGTCCTACGAGCAGTACTTC
CDR3: CASSVGEVSYEQYF

D: TRBD1
V: TRBV7-2
J: TRBJ2-7
size: .
DNA: TGTGCCAGCAGCTGGGACAGCTCTAACTCCTACGAGCAGTACTTC
CDR3: CASSWDSSNSYEQYF

D: TRBD1
V: TRBV11-3
J: TRBJ1-3
size: .
DNA: TGTGCCAGCAGCCTAACAGGGGGCTCTGGAAACACCATATATTTT
CDR3: CASSLTGGSGNTIYF

D: TRBD1
V: TRBV24-1
J: TRBJ1-5
size: once
DNA: TGTGCCACCAGTGCCGACTCAGGGGGCGCGGGGCATCAGCCCCAGCATTTT
CDR3: CATSADSGGAGHQPQHF

D: .
V: TRBV7-9
J: TRBJ2-1
size: .
DNA: TGTGCCAGCAGCTTAGGACAGTCCTACAATGAGCAGTTCTTC
CDR3: CASSLGQSYNEQFF

D: .
V: TRBV12-5
J: TRBJ1-5
size: .
DNA: TGTGCTAGTGGTTTGTCGGAGGGCAATCAGCCCCAGCATTTT
CDR3: CASGLSEGNQPQHF

D: .
V: TRBV6-1
J: TRBJ2-7
size: .
DNA: TGTGCCAGCAGTGACCAGGGCTACGAGCAGTACTTC
CDR3: CASSDQGYEQYF

D: TRBD2
V: TRBV10-2
J: TRBJ2-3
size: .
DNA: TGCGCCAGCACCCCGGGACTAGCGGGAGGAGCAGATACGCAGTATTTT
CDR3: CASTPGLAGGADTQYF

D: TRBD2
V: TRBV5-4
J: TRBJ2-1
size: .
DNA: TGTGCCAGCAGCTTGGCGGGCAGCGGGGGCGAGCAGTTCTTC
CDR3: CASSLAGSGGEQFF

D: .
V: TRBV28
J: TRBJ2-7
size: .
DNA: TGTGCCAGCAGTAGGGGCGGTTACTCCTACGAGCAGTACTTC
CDR3: CASSRGGYSYEQYF

D: TRBD2
V: TRBV5-1
J: TRBJ2-2
size: .
DNA: TGCGCCAGCAGCCTAGCGGGAGTGGTGGCCGGGGAGCTGTTTTTT
CDR3: CASSLAGVVAGELFF

D: .
V: TRBV19
J: TRBJ2-3
size: .
DNA: TGTGCCAGTAGTATGGCGGGGGCTCAGTACGCAGATACGCAGTATTTT
CDR3: CASSMAGAQYADTQYF

D: .
V: TRBV4-1
J: TRBJ2-1
size: .
DNA: TGCGCCAGCAGCCCCCGGGGGGCTAGCGGCTACAATGAGCAGTTCTTC
CDR3: CASSPRGASGYNEQFF

D: TRBD1
V: TRBV19
J: TRBJ2-1
size: once
DNA: TGTGCCAGTAGTGATAACAGGGGGCTGTCCTACAATGAGCAGTTCTTC
CDR3: CASSDNRGLSYNEQFF

D: .
V: TRBV5-1
J: TRBJ2-2
size: .
DNA: TGCGCCAGCAGCTTGCTCAGCGGACCGAACACCGGGGAGCTGTTTTTT
CDR3: CASSLLSGPNTGELFF

D: TRBD1
V: TRBV3-1/TRBV3-2
J: TRBJ2-1
size: .
DNA: TGTGCCAGCAGCCAACCACAGGGGGCTGGCTACAATGAGCAGTTCTTC
CDR3: CASSQPQGAGYNEQFF

D: TRBD2
V: TRBV10-1
J: TRBJ2-2
size: .
DNA: TGCGCCAGCAGTGGGGGGACTAGCGATTACACCGGGGAGCTGTTTTTT
CDR3: CASSGGTSDYTGELFF

D: TRBD2
V: TRBV5-1
J: TRBJ2-5
size: .
DNA: TGCGCCAGCAGCCCGGAGGGAGCGGGAGTCGGGACCCAGTACTTC
CDR3: CASSPEGAGVGTQYF

D: TRBD2
V: TRBV7-6
J: TRBJ2-2
size: .
DNA: TGTGCCAGCAGCTTACAAAGCGGGAGGGCCACCGGGGAGCTGTTTTTT
CDR3: CASSLQSGRATGELFF

D: .
V: TRBV11-2
J: TRBJ2-3
size: few
DNA: TGTGCCAGCTCGAAAGGGGTCGGAGTCACAGATACGCAGTATTTT
CDR3: CASSKGVGVTDTQYF

D: .
V: TRBV23-1
J: TRBJ1-5
size: few
DNA: TGCGCCAGCAGTCGGCGGATTAATCAGCCCCAGCATTTT
CDR3: CASSRRINQPQHF

D: TRBD1
V: TRBV19
J: TRBJ1-2
size: .
DNA: TGTGCCAGTAGTATAGGTGGGACAGTCGCTAACTATGGCTACACCTTC
CDR3: CASSIGGTVANYGYTF

D: TRBD2
V: TRBV18
J: TRBJ2-2
size: .
DNA: TGTGCCAGCTCACCACCGACTAGCGGGAGTTTCACCGGGGAGCTGTTTTTT
CDR3: CASSPPTSGSFTGELFF

D: TRBD1
V: TRBV4-1
J: TRBJ1-5
size: few
DNA: TGCGCCAGCAGCCGGACAGGCGATCAGCCCCAGCATTTT
CDR3: CASSRTGDQPQHF

D: TRBD1
V: TRBV3-1/TRBV3-2
J: TRBJ2-1
size: .
DNA: TGTGCCAGCTCCTGGACAGGGGGGGCCTACAATGAGCAGTTCTTC
CDR3: CASSWTGGAYNEQFF

D: .
V: TRBV6-1
J: TRBJ2-2
size: .
DNA: TGTGCCAGCAGTGAATATCAGGGGTCAAAAACTAGGCACACCGGGGAGCTGTTTTTT
CDR3: CASSEYQGSKTRHTGELFF

D: TRBD1
V: TRBV5-1
J: TRBJ1-2
size: .
DNA: TGCGCCAGCAGCTTGGACAGGGGGTTAAACTATGGCTACACCTTC
CDR3: CASSLDRGLNYGYTF

D: TRBD1
V: TRBV7-2
J: TRBJ2-5
size: .
DNA: TGTGCCAGCAGCCAGGGACAGGGAGGGTCGGAGACCCAGTACTTC
CDR3: CASSQGQGGSETQYF

D: .
V: TRBV10-3
J: TRBJ2-7
size: .
DNA: TGTGCCATCAGTGATTTCGGGGGAGTCCGTGACTACGAGCAGTACTTC
CDR3: CAISDFGGVRDYEQYF

D: TRBD2
V: TRBV18
J: TRBJ2-7
size: .
DNA: TGTGCCAGCTCATTTTCTAGGACTAGCGGGAGGGCCACCCACGAGCAGTACTTC
CDR3: CASSFSRTSGRATHEQYF

D: TRBD1
V: TRBV7-8
J: TRBJ2-5
size: .
DNA: TGTGCCAGCAGCTTAGGAGGATTGGACAGGGGGCTTGGGGAGACCCAGTACTTC
CDR3: CASSLGGLDRGLGETQYF

D: TRBD1
V: TRBV19
J: TRBJ2-2
size: .
DNA: TGTGCCAGTAGTAAACAGGGGGGGGAGCTGTTTTTT
CDR3: CASSKQGGELFF

D: TRBD2
V: TRBV5-4
J: TRBJ2-1
size: few
DNA: TGTGCCAGCAGCTCAGACCTTAGCGGGAGCTACAATGAGCAGTTCTTC
CDR3: CASSSDLSGSYNEQFF

D: TRBD2
V: TRBV7-2
J: TRBJ2-1
size: .
DNA: TGTGCCAGCAGCCCACGGGCTAGCGGTGAATCCTACAATGAGCAGTTCTTC
CDR3: CASSPRASGESYNEQFF

D: .
V: TRBV12-3/TRBV12-4
J: TRBJ1-5
size: .
DNA: TGTGCCAGCCGTTGGGGCGGAAATCAGCCCCAGCATTTT
CDR3: CASRWGGNQPQHF

D: .
V: TRBV3-1/TRBV3-2
J: TRBJ1-3
size: .
DNA: TGTGCCAGCAGCCCGGGCAGGGCCCAACGGAACACCATATATTTT
CDR3: CASSPGRAQRNTIYF

D: .
V: TRBV21-1
J: TRBJ2-2
size: .
DNA: TGTGCCAGCAGCAAAAATAGACGGGGAGACCCCGGGGAGCTGTTTTTT
CDR3: CASSKNRRGDPGELFF

D: .
V: TRBV4-2
J: TRBJ1-5
size: .
DNA: TGTGCCAGCAGCCAAGTCGCAGAAGATCAGCCCCAGCATTTT
CDR3: CASSQVAEDQPQHF

D: .
V: TRBV4-2
J: TRBJ2-4
size: .
DNA: TGTGCCAGCAGCCAAGAAGCGGAGTGGAACATTCAGTACTTC
CDR3: CASSQEAEWNIQYF

D: .
V: TRBV11-2
J: TRBJ1-1
size: .
DNA: TGTGCCAGCAGCTTCCAGGGAACGAACACTGAAGCTTTCTTT
CDR3: CASSFQGTNTEAFF

D: .
V: TRBV6-6
J: TRBJ2-3
size: .
DNA: TGTGCCAGCTCCCGCAGGGAAGGGGCAGATACGCAGTATTTT
CDR3: CASSRREGADTQYF

D: TRBD2
V: TRBV6-1
J: TRBJ2-7
size: .
DNA: TGTGCCAGCAGTGAGATGGCTAGCGGGCAGCAGTACTTC
CDR3: CASSEMASGQQYF

D: TRBD2
V: TRBV15
J: TRBJ2-7
size: .
DNA: TGTGCCACCAGCAAACATCAGTCAAAAGGACTAGCGGGAGAATTTTACGAGCAGTACTTC
CDR3: CATSKHQSKGLAGEFYEQYF

D: TRBD1
V: TRBV15
J: TRBJ2-3
size: .
DNA: TGTGCCACCGAAGACAGGGGAAACACAGATACGCAGTATTTT
CDR3: CATEDRGNTDTQYF

D: .
V: TRBV11-2
J: TRBJ2-3
size: .
DNA: TGTGCCAGCAGCTTAGAGCGGGCCGCGGCGGATACGCAGTATTTT
CDR3: CASSLERAAADTQYF

D: .
V: TRBV7-2
J: TRBJ1-3
size: .
DNA: TGTGCCAGCAGCTTAGTCTCGGCTCAAACGGGTGGAAACACCATATATTTT
CDR3: CASSLVSAQTGGNTIYF

D: .
V: TRBV20-1
J: TRBJ1-1
size: .
DNA: TGCAGGACGTCTAGGACAGAAGCTTTCTTT
CDR3: CRTSRTEAFF

D: .
V: TRBV4-3
J: TRBJ1-4
size: .
DNA: TGCGCCAGCAGCCTAAACATTGCAACTAATGAAAAACTGTTTTTT
CDR3: CASSLNIATNEKLFF

D: TRBD1
V: TRBV24-1
J: TRBJ2-3
size: .
DNA: TGTGCCACCAGTGACGTTAGGGACAGAAACACAGATACGCAGTATTTT
CDR3: CATSDVRDRNTDTQYF